This T cell receptor (beta chain) was identified during a study of T-cell memory formation after mild COVID-19. Study-level information: Largely donor-specific TCR clusters were found.

This clonotype has ten or more counts. Its specificity is unknown. Each CDR3 protein is one row after TCRdb ran MiXCR on the 5' RACE reads. The profile shows some 130,000 distinct CDR3 sequences, about 6.5% of them singletons. General observations from the study: Whereas later expanders leaned CD4+, clones contracting day 15 to 85 showed a balanced CD4/CD8 makeup. Prior to infection, memory already included some responding clones, suggesting cross-reactive memory joined.

Sequenced input: PBMCs or a T cell subset sorted from them (not recorded which). This receptor was obtained from an adult woman who had mild COVID-19 (a few samples of this study predate the infection). Cell type and time point are not known.

CDR3 coding DNA: TGTGCCAGCAGCCCACTAGCGGGAGGGCCGTATGAGCAGTTCTTC. The encoded protein is CASSPLAGGPYEQFF. The chain employs TRBV12-3 or TRBV12-4 and TRBJ2-1; 13 bases fit TRBD2. V dropped 6 bases and J dropped 8; count of bases not matched to a gene: 7. The CDR3 is 15 residues long.